These 26 T cell receptor beta chains came from one sample sequenced in a study of cytomegalovirus exposure and HLA in healthy donors. Use of 60 Vbeta and 13 Jbeta primers characterized the PCR. Profiling relied on immunoSEQ multiplex PCR, and the TCRdb table lists in-frame clones only, not all of them. The profile shows around 150,000 clones, about three quarters of them singletons. Sequences were obtained from PBMCs. Receptors originate from a woman aged 45 to 65 in good health and CMV-seropositive.

V usage is TRBV28 and J usage is TRBJ1-3; D call uncertain. The CDR3 has 15 amino acids. Trimming left V 1 base short and J 1 base short, with 8 bases between. CDR1 and CDR2 from the germline V gene are MDHEN and SYDVKM. CDR3 nucleotide sequence: TGTGCCAGCAGTTTATTCGGGGATTCTGGAAACACCATATATTTT. Protein: CASSLFGDSGNTIYF.

V gene TRBV5-4 combines with J gene TRBJ1-2, with 8 bases aligning to TRBD1. CDR1 and CDR2 (germline): SGHNT, YYREEE (reference sequence). CDR3 length: 16 residues. J lost 8 bases, V lost 3 bases, and 15 bases had no gene match. The CDR3 DNA is TGTGCCAGCAGCTCGGCCGGGACAGGCAGAGTTGGGGGCTACACCTTC. It translates to CASSSAGTGRVGGYTF.

The table lists this clone with a count of one. Other DNA variants within this sample encode the same CDR3. The rearrangement links TRBV5-1 to TRBJ1-5; no reliable D call. This CDR3 region has 14 residues. The germline V gene encodes CDR1 SGHRS and CDR2 YFSETQ. V gave up 0 bases and J gave up 2 bases, with 6 bases separating them. The CDR3 nucleotides are TGCGCCAGCAGCTTGGCCGGAGGCAATCAGCCCCAGCATTTT. This encodes CASSLAGGNQPQHF. Looking up the rest from reference TRBV5-1 and TRBJ1-5 gives the full variable domain: KAGVTQTPRYLIKTRGQQVTLSCSPISGHRSVSWYQQTPGQGLQFLFEYFSETQRNKGNFPGRFSGRQFSNSRSEMNVSTLELGDSALYLCASSLAGGNQPQHFGDGTRLSIL.

The chain employs TRBV28 and TRBJ2-7, with 11 bases lining up with TRBD2. The CDR3 sequence is 15 residues long. Germline CDR1 and CDR2: MDHEN and SYDVKM. J lost 7 bases, V lost 3 bases, and 8 bases had no gene match. CDR3 nucleotide sequence: TGTGCCAGCAGTTTTTTCACTAGCGGGGGTAGGGAGCAGTACTTC. It translates to CASSFFTSGGREQYF.

The chain is built from TRBV4-1 and TRBJ1-1, with TRBD1 matching over 7 bases. Germline-derived CDR1 and CDR2 are MGHRA and YSYEKL. The trim removed 4 bases at V and 7 bases at J, leaving 9 bases unmatched. The CDR3 runs to 14 residues. The CDR3 sequence: CASSRETGTVEAFF. As DNA, the CDR3 is TGCGCCAGCAGCCGCGAGACAGGGACAGTTGAAGCTTTCTTT.

The chain combines TRBV10-1 with TRBJ2-7; D not resolved. Germline CDR1 WNHNN, CDR2 SYGVQD (reference sequence). CDR3 length: 13 amino acids. The V end was cut by 7 bases, the J end by 0 bases, with 10 bases between. CDR3 in amino acids: CASMKHLSYEQYF. The CDR3 DNA is TGCGCCAGCATGAAGCATCTCTCCTACGAGCAGTACTTC.

This chain links TRBV27 with TRBJ1-1; TRBD1 agrees at 11 bases. This CDR3 has 14 amino acids. The germline gives CDR1 MNHEY, CDR2 SMNVEV (reference sequence). Unmatched junction bases numbered 5, after V lost 4 bases and J lost 7 bases. The CDR3 sequence: CASSSSGTGGEAFF. The CDR3 region has the DNA TGTGCCAGCAGTTCCTCCGGGACAGGGGGTGAAGCTTTCTTT.

This chain connects TRBV19 to TRBJ2-2, with 9 bases aligning to TRBD1. Per germline, CDR1 LNHDA and CDR2 SQIVND (reference sequence). This CDR3 spans 18 amino acids. V lost 3 bases to trimming and J lost 5 bases; unmatched junction nucleotides: 13. CDR3 sequence: CASSMANDYRGRTGELFF. The CDR3 coding sequence is TGTGCCAGTAGTATGGCCAACGATTACAGGGGGCGGACCGGGGAGCTGTTTTTT.

This clone occurred a few times. The rearrangement joins TRBV10-3 to TRBJ2-7; D remains unclear. The CDR3 is made up of 15 amino acids. Germline V gene sequence: CDR1 ENHRY, CDR2 SYGVKD. With 3 bases removed from V and 0 bases from J, the gap between germline ends came to 12 bases. CDR3 amino acids: CAISDQAHSSYEQYF. Written as DNA, the CDR3 is TGTGCCATCAGTGACCAAGCCCATAGCTCCTACGAGCAGTACTTC.

The rearrangement uses TRBV18 and TRBJ1-2; weak D call: TRBD1 (5 bases). Germline lookup yields CDR1 KGHSH and CDR2 LQKENI. This CDR3 region has 16 residues. V was clipped by 3 bases and J by 5 bases, with 19 bases between them. The CDR3 protein is CASSPGGTLLAYGYTF. The CDR3 DNA reads as TGTGCCAGCTCACCCGGGGGTACCCTCTTAGCATATGGCTACACCTTC.

Of note for this clone: Sequence at one end of the junction differs from germline and may be a read error. The genes are TRBV7-9 and TRBJ2-7; D not resolved. The CDR3 sequence is 12 residues long. Germline lookup yields CDR1 SEHNR and CDR2 FQNEAQ (reference sequence). The CDR3 is CSSSATRSEQYF. The CDR3 nucleotides read TGTTCCAGCAGCGCGACCCGGAGCGAGCAGTACTTC.

This chain joins TRBV2 and TRBJ1-1; no definite D call. Trimming removed 0 bases from V and 5 bases from J, with 13 bases in between. The CDR3 has 15 residues. CDR1 is SNHLY and CDR2 is FYNNEI in the germline V gene. The chain's CDR3 is CASSEAEAGWTEAFF. CDR3 sequence (DNA): TGTGCCAGCAGTGAAGCAGAGGCCGGGTGGACTGAAGCTTTCTTT.

The chain links TRBV7-6 to TRBJ2-3; 14 positions match TRBD2. Germline-derived CDR1 and CDR2 are SGHVS and FNYEAQ. J lost 0 bases, V lost 5 bases, and 4 bases had no gene match. This CDR3 is built from 17 residues. The CDR3 protein is CASSGTSGGLSTDTQYF. CDR3 nucleotides: TGTGCCAGCAGCGGGACTAGCGGGGGATTGAGCACAGATACGCAGTATTTT.

The genes are TRBV6-6 and TRBJ2-2; TRBD2 agrees at 11 bases. CDR3 size: 16 residues. Germline V CDR1 and CDR2: MNHNY, SVGAGI (reference sequence). V lost 3 bases, J lost 6 bases, and 6 bases stayed unmatched. The CDR3 here is CASSYVSGGAAGELFF. The CDR3 DNA is TGTGCCAGCAGTTATGTTAGCGGGGGGGCCGCCGGGGAGCTGTTTTTT.

The gene calls are TRBV9 and TRBJ2-1, with 9 bases lining up with TRBD1. CDR1 and CDR2 from the germline V gene are SGDLS and YYNGEE. The CDR3 spans 18 residues. The ends lost 0 bases at V and 2 bases at J; junction bases unmatched: 9. CDR3 protein: CASSVGSGDRAPYNEQFF. CDR3 bases: TGTGCCAGCAGCGTAGGATCCGGGGACAGGGCACCCTACAATGAGCAGTTCTTC.

CDR3 in DNA: TGCGCCAGCAGCCCCCAGGGGAACACCGGGGAGCTGTTTTTT. This translates into CASSPQGNTGELFF. The rearrangement joins TRBV5-1 to TRBJ2-2, with D tentatively TRBD1 (5 bases). With 4 bases removed from V and 1 base from J, the gap between germline ends came to 8 bases. This CDR3 region has 14 residues. Germline V gene sequence: CDR1 SGHRS, CDR2 YFSETQ.

This clone was recorded only once. CDR3 in amino acids: CASSLEEGARGKLFF. Here the CDR3 DNA reads TGTGCCAGCAGCCTAGAGGAGGGGGCAAGAGGAAAACTGTTTTTT. The chain carries TRBV27 and TRBJ1-4; 7 bases map to TRBD1. The CDR3 has 15 amino acids. V dropped 6 bases and J dropped 10; count of bases not matched to a gene: 14. Germline CDR1 MNHEY, CDR2 SMNVEV (reference sequence).

This clone was detected only once. The chain links TRBV30 to TRBJ2-7, with 7 bases matching TRBD1. Germline lookup yields CDR1 GTSNPN and CDR2 SVGIG (reference sequence). V shed 0 bases and J 0 bases; nucleotides not matched to a gene: 8. CDR3 size: 16 residues. The CDR3 loop is CAWSVQGTPSSYEQYF. CDR3 sequence (DNA): TGTGCCTGGAGTGTACAGGGGACACCGAGCTCCTACGAGCAGTACTTC.

This chain's CDR3 is CASSQAGGRLGSYEQYF. The DNA of the CDR3 is TGCGCCAGCAGCCAAGCGGGGGGGCGATTGGGCTCCTACGAGCAGTACTTC. This chain joins TRBV4-3 and TRBJ2-7; TRBD2 matches 8 bases. The CDR3 spans 17 residues. Germline V gives CDR1 LGHNA, CDR2 YSLEER. The V gene end was trimmed by 1 base and the J gene end by 0 bases; junction bases not matched to a gene: 8.

The CDR3 spells CASSRQGNTEAFF. The CDR3 DNA sequence: TGTGCCAGTAGTCGACAGGGGAACACTGAAGCTTTCTTT. The J gene is TRBJ1-1, the V gene TRBV19; 7 bases are shared with TRBD1. The J segment lost 1 base and the V segment lost 5 bases, leaving 1 base of the junction unmatched. The germline V gene encodes CDR1 LNHDA and CDR2 SQIVND (reference sequence). This CDR3 is 13 amino acids long. Combining the CDR3 with reference TRBV19 and TRBJ1-1 gives the whole variable domain DGGITQSPKYLFRKEGQNVTLSCEQNLNHDAMYWYRQDPGQGLRLIYYSQIVNDFQKGDIAEGYSVSREKKESFPLTVTSAQKNPTAFYLCASSRQGNTEAFFGQGTRLTVV.

The CDR3 DNA is TGCAGGGCCGGGAGTGGACTTGGGCAGTACTTC. This sequence encodes CRAGSGLGQYF. The J gene is TRBJ2-7, the V gene TRBV20-1, with TRBD2 as a possible D gene (6 bases). The CDR3 is 11 amino acids. CDR1 DFQATT and CDR2 SNEGSKA come from the germline V gene (reference sequence).

The rearrangement joins TRBV9 to TRBJ2-1; TRBD2 aligns across 7 bases. V gave up 3 bases and J gave up 2 bases; unmatched junction bases: 5. Germline V lookup: CDR1 SGDLS, CDR2 YYNGEE. The CDR3 contains 15 residues. CDR3: CASSETSHTYNEQFF. CDR3 bases: TGTGCCAGCAGCGAGACTAGCCACACCTACAATGAGCAGTTCTTC.

This chain links TRBV10-3 with TRBJ2-7, with 7 positions matching TRBD2. This CDR3 has 16 amino acids. The germline V gene encodes CDR1 ENHRY and CDR2 SYGVKD. The J segment lost 5 bases and the V segment lost 2 bases, leaving 12 bases of the junction unmatched. CDR3 loop: CAISEPGGAGAHEQYF. The CDR3 DNA reads as TGTGCCATCAGTGAGCCAGGAGGTGCGGGAGCCCACGAGCAGTACTTC.

The chain uses TRBV18 and TRBJ1-4; 8 nucleotides agree with TRBD1. Unmatched junction bases numbered 3, after V lost 5 bases and J lost 7 bases. The length of the CDR3 is 13 residues. Germline CDR1 is KGHSH and CDR2 is LQKENI. The CDR3 loop reads CASSRDRIEKLFF. The CDR3 nucleotides are TGTGCCAGCTCAAGGGACAGGATTGAAAAACTGTTTTTT. Based on the CDR3 plus reference TRBV18 and TRBJ1-4, the full variable domain is NAGVMQNPRHLVRRRGQEARLRCSPMKGHSHVYWYRQLPEEGLKFMVYLQKENIIDESGMPKERFSAEFPKEGPSILRIQQVVRGDSAAYFCASSRDRIEKLFFGSGTQLSVL.

The chain recombines TRBV7-9 with TRBJ2-2, with 7 bases aligning to TRBD1. Per the germline V gene, CDR1 is SEHNR and CDR2 is FQNEAQ (reference sequence). Trimming removed 2 bases from V and 3 bases from J; junction bases left unmatched: 12. CDR3 length: 18 amino acids. The CDR3 here is CASSLFDLGQMYTGELFF. The CDR3 coding sequence is TGTGCCAGCAGCTTATTTGACTTGGGACAGATGTACACCGGGGAGCTGTTTTTT.

The rearrangement links TRBV11-2 to TRBJ2-5; maybe TRBD1 (5 bases). Deletions cut 0 bases from V and 6 bases from J, with 17 bases between. The CDR3 extends over 16 amino acids. Germline V gene sequence: CDR1 SGHAT, CDR2 FQNNGV. The CDR3, as DNA: TGTGCCAGCAGCTTAGATCTTGGCAGGGCTGAAAAGACCCAGTACTTC. Amino acids: CASSLDLGRAEKTQYF.